This T cell receptor (beta chain) was sequenced in a study of post-analysis software for immune sequencing data (dated by TCRdb to about 2015). Regarding the research as a whole: The recorded disease courses included relapsing-remitting, secondary progressive and progressive-relapsing multiple sclerosis, and some patients had no subtype annotation. The patient repertoires were set against approximately 10 previously published healthy control repertoires from donors whose ages ranged from 6 to 25 years. A subset of samples was prepared in parallel using single-end sample barcoding, then pooled and co-amplified after Illumina adapter ligation.

Receptors were amplified or captured by PCR. The data were produced on an Illumina HiSeq 2500. Unique molecular identifiers were incorporated into TCR beta cDNA libraries to reduce PCR and sequencing biases. Approximately 500,000 cDNA molecules were obtained per 1 to 10 million input T cells, so each molecule approximated one T cell. The same protocol used for the earlier healthy control dataset was applied to prepare and sequence the patient libraries. Within a given batch, samples were prepared together, multiplexed and sequenced on the same HiSeq lane. In the source study's methods: Raw barcoded reads were processed with MIGEC, discarding single-read molecular identifier groups before consensus assembly and CDR3 extraction. Clonotype tables were post-analysed with VDJtools, normalizing diversity by down-sampling all datasets to the smallest sample size. In repertoire overlap clustering, CDR3 amino acid sequences, but not nucleotide sequences, were matched to correct batch-related cross-sample contamination. In-frame beta chains were kept once TCRdb had trimmed the public reads at Q25 with fastp and called clones with MiXCR. A single entry per CDR3 protein holds the most common genes and DNA from its merged rows. TCRdb, rather than the study authors, made the V and J calls. The sample contains hundreds of thousands of distinct CDR3 sequences, more than 50% of them found a single time. The ten largest account for about 10% of the sample.

Unmatched junction bases come to 4, with V trimmed by 7 bases and J by 1 base. The CDR1 and CDR2 encoded by the germline V gene are SGHRS and YFSETQ. The CDR3 sequence holds 14 residues, the cysteine and phenylalanine included. Only the CDR3 portion is preserved as DNA: 42 bases, with reading frame beginning at the first base. This clonotype showed up just a few times. Its antigen has not been determined. No base qualities exist here, and no much larger clone lies one base off it. On the study overall, not on this receptor specifically: Strong co-clustering of samples prepared in the same batch was shown by direct clustering with F measure, prompting a batch-effect correction. Compared with controls, multiple sclerosis patients had significantly lower normalized Chao1 diversity, a finding suggesting substantial peripheral T-cell clonal expansion. The multiple sclerosis patient group was slightly younger than the control group. Significantly higher frequencies in patients than in controls were found for about five TRBV segments, including TRBV5-6, TRBV5-1 and TRBV20-1.

To demonstrate the VDJtools post-analysis software, TCR beta repertoires were profiled from the peripheral blood of 10 to 15 young patients with multiple sclerosis. Multiple sclerosis patients were children and adolescents aged roughly 6 to 17 years. The chain is made from TRBV5-1 and TRBJ2-1; 8 central bases correspond to TRBD1. The sequenced sample consisted of blood. This TCR derives from a girl aged 2 to 9 with multiple sclerosis. CDR3 region: CASRNRGSYNEQFF. The DNA sequence is given as TGCGCCAGCCGCAACAGGGGGTCCTACAATGAGCAGTTCTTC.